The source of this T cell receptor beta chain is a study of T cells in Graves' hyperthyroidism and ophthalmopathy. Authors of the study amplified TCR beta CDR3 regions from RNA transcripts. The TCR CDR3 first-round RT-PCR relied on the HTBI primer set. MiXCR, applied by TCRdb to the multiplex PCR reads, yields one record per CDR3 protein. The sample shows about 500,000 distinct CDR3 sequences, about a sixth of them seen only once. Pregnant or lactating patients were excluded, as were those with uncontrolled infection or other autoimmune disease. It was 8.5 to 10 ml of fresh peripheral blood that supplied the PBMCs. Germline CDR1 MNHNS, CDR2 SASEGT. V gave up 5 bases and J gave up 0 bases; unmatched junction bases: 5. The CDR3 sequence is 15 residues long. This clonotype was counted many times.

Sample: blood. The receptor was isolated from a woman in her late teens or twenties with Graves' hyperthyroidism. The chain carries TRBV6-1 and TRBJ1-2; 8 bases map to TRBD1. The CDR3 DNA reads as TGTGCCAGCAGTAACCCAGGGGGCCCTAACTATGGCTACACCTTC. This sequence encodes CASSNPGGPNYGYTF.